What follows are 9 T cell receptor beta chains derived from one specimen sequenced in a study of blood T cell repertoires in COVID-19. Sequenced by immunoSEQ multiplex PCR; TCRdb stores in-frame clones only, minus some. The sample has over 450,000 clones; less than 90% are singletons. The sample was peripheral blood. The source of these receptors is a woman in her forties or fifties with COVID-19, enrolled during active disease.

The chain couples TRBV11-2 to TRBJ2-1, with TRBD2 identical over 7 bases. This CDR3 is 17 amino acids long. Per germline, CDR1 SGHAT and CDR2 FQNNGV. Trimming at V came to 4 bases and at J to 14 bases, leaving 23 bases not matched to a gene. The CDR3 bases are TGTGCCAGCAGCTCCGCGGGACTCCCGTTTCCCGGGACTAATGAGTTCTTC. This gives the protein CASSSAGLPFPGTNEFF.

This chain links TRBV5-1 with TRBJ1-3; tentative D call: TRBD1 (5 bases). CDR1 and CDR2 from the germline V gene are SGHRS and YFSETQ. The germline V and J ends were trimmed by 5 bases and 3 bases, with 15 bases remaining between them. This CDR3 comprises 15 residues. The CDR3 spells CASSLSWGDGNTIYF. CDR3 DNA sequence: TGCGCCAGCAGTCTAAGCTGGGGCGATGGAAACACCATATATTTT.

The V gene is TRBV15, the J gene TRBJ1-4; 7 bases match TRBD1. CDR1 and CDR2 (germline): LNHNV, YYDKDF (reference sequence). V lost 1 base to trimming and J lost 3 bases; unmatched junction nucleotides: 2. The CDR3 loop spans 15 amino acids. The CDR3 loop reads CATSRGDRANEKLFF. Here the CDR3 DNA reads TGTGCCACCAGCAGAGGCGACAGGGCTAATGAAAAACTGTTTTTT. The whole variable domain, filled in from reference TRBV15 and TRBJ1-4, reads DAMVIQNPRYQVTQFGKPVTLSCSQTLNHNVMYWYQQKSSQAPKLLFHYYDKDFNNEADTPDNFQSRRPNTSFCFLDIRSPGLGDTAMYLCATSRGDRANEKLFFGSGTQLSVL.

This clone was seen once. V gene TRBV3-1 (or the pseudogene TRBV3-2) combines with J gene TRBJ2-2; D possibly corresponds to TRBD2 (6 bases). Germline CDR1 LGHDT, CDR2 YNNKEL (reference sequence). Trimming pared 1 base from V and 5 bases from J, leaving 14 bases between. The CDR3 has 16 residues. CDR3 protein: CASSQGPPGVTGELFF. CDR3 coding DNA: TGTGCCAGCAGCCAAGGTCCTCCGGGGGTAACCGGGGAGCTGTTTTTT.

This clone came up a few times. CDR3 DNA: TGTGCCAGCAGCCAGCGGAGCTCCTACAATGAGCAGTTCTTC. Translating gives CASSQRSSYNEQFF. The V call is TRBV4-2, the J call TRBJ2-1, with D uncertain. Germline V CDR1 and CDR2: LGHNA, YNFKEQ. This CDR3 region has 14 residues. Trimming stripped 3 bases from V and 0 bases from J, with 6 bases between.

The chain employs TRBV5-4 and TRBJ2-3, with D possibly being TRBD2 (5 bases). The germline V and J ends were trimmed by 4 bases and 1 base, with 13 bases remaining between them. CDR1 and CDR2 (germline): SGHNT, YYREEE (reference sequence). The CDR3 spans 15 residues. CDR3 in amino acids: CASSHGVGGTDTQYF. CDR3 bases: TGTGCCAGCAGCCACGGGGTGGGCGGCACAGATACGCAGTATTTT.

Points on this clone: A read error may explain this, as a much larger clone is one base away. V usage is TRBV6-5 and J usage is TRBJ2-7; 9 bases align to TRBD1. Looked up from germline, CDR1 is MNHEY and CDR2 is SVGAGI. The CDR3 contains 14 residues. Trimming removed 6 bases from V and 4 bases from J; junction bases left unmatched: 7. This chain's CDR3 is CASRGDRVGYEQYF. The CDR3 DNA is TGTGCCAGCAGAGGGGACAGGGTGGGGTACGAGCAGTACTTC.

The CDR3 is CASRDRADYF. The CDR3 DNA reads TGTGCCAGCAGAGACAGGGCTGATTACTTC. The chain is built from TRBV6-5 and TRBJ2-4; 7 nucleotides line up with TRBD1. The V gene's germline CDR1 is MNHEY and CDR2 SVGAGI. Unmatched junction bases numbered 6, after V lost 6 bases and J lost 16 bases. This CDR3 has 10 residues.

The chain couples TRBV6-5 to TRBJ1-4, with D perhaps matching TRBD1 (6 bases). Germline V gene data show CDR1 as MNHEY and CDR2 as SVGAGI. V was trimmed by 8 bases and J by 8 bases, leaving 12 bases between them. The CDR3 extends over 12 amino acids. CDR3 DNA sequence: TGTGCCAGCTTTAGTCAGGGGGAAAAACTGTTTTTT. It is translated as CASFSQGEKLFF.